The 3 T cell receptor beta chains presented below share a single source sample, sequenced in a study of human T cells and chemical hapten exposure. TCRdb re-called the RACE reads with MiXCR, one entry per CDR3 protein. The sample records 300,000 to 450,000 distinct CDR3 sequences, approximately 4.4% being singletons. Described time point: patch test 1, 2 weeks after DPC sensitization. The treatment: therapeutic diphenylcyclopropenone sensitization with weekly scalp DPC. Sequenced material: whole blood, taken in connection with sensitization to the hapten diphenylcyclopropenone (DPC). Every receptor here comes from a woman aged 50 to 60 with alopecia areata. Some clones in this sample may be carry-over from other donors' samples.

At least ten counts were recorded for this clonotype. The chain is built from TRBV12-3 or TRBV12-4 and TRBJ2-3; D might be TRBD2 (6 bases). With 8 bases removed from V and 4 bases from J, the gap between germline ends came to 13 bases. This CDR3 is built from 13 residues. CDR3 loop: CASAGTFADTQYF. Here the CDR3 DNA reads TGTGCCAGCGCAGGGACTTTCGCAGATACGCAGTATTTT.

The rearrangement joins TRBV3-1 to TRBJ1-2, with a tentative D call TRBD1 (6 bases). Germline V CDR1 and CDR2: LGHDT, YNNKEL (reference sequence). The CDR3 covers 14 residues. The V and J ends lost 1 base and 10 bases respectively, with 16 bases between them. The CDR3: CASSQGGQGVAYTF. In DNA, the CDR3 is TGTGCCAGCAGCCAAGGGGGGCAGGGAGTTGCCTACACCTTC.

The chain's CDR3 is CASLSEGPRTDTQYF. The CDR3 coding sequence is TGTGCCAGCCTCTCGGAGGGCCCTCGCACAGATACGCAGTATTTT. This sequence joins TRBV6-1 and TRBJ2-3; a weak D match, TRBD2 (6 bases). This CDR3 spans 15 amino acids. V lost 8 bases and J 1 base, leaving 16 bases between the germline ends. Germline values: CDR1 MNHNS, CDR2 SASEGT.